The 8 T cell receptor beta chains below all came from one sample that was sequenced in a study of beta chain features in type 1 diabetes. The isolated RNA, all of it, was reverse transcribed, so expressed TCRB transcripts were what got sequenced. This table comes from immunoSEQ multiplex PCR, and its TCRdb copy is limited to in-frame clones, with some not included. The sample contains 200,000 to 250,000 clones, approximately 70% of which appear only once. Sequenced sample: naive CD4+ T cells from blood. The receptor set was obtained from a man aged 30 to 39 in good health.

V usage is TRBV29-1 and J usage is TRBJ2-5; 8 nucleotides line up with TRBD1. Germline V gene data show CDR1 as SQVTM and CDR2 as ANQGSEA. J was trimmed by 4 bases and V by 4 bases; bases with no gene match: 11. CDR3 size: 15 residues. The CDR3 nucleotides read TGCAGCGTTGGGGGGCAGGGGGCCGCCGGAGAGACCCAGTACTTC. Encoded protein: CSVGGQGAAGETQYF.

This clone appeared a few times. Different DNA sequences within this sample yield the same CDR3. The V call is TRBV29-1, the J call TRBJ2-5, with D hard to call. Germline CDR1 and CDR2: SQVTM and ANQGSEA. V gave up 7 bases and J gave up 4 bases, with 4 bases separating them. This CDR3 comprises 9 residues. The CDR3 nucleotides are TGCAGCGCCGGAGAGACCCAGTACTTC. Its translation: CSAGETQYF.

The chain uses TRBV6-5 and TRBJ2-3; 8 nucleotides line up with TRBD2. V was clipped by 6 bases and J by 3 bases; unmatched bases: 2. The CDR3 has 13 amino acids. The germline CDR1 and CDR2 sequences are MNHEY and SVGAGI. Here the CDR3 reads CASRAGGTDTQYF. CDR3 nucleotide sequence: TGTGCCAGCAGGGCGGGGGGAACAGATACGCAGTATTTT.

The chain carries TRBV28 and TRBJ2-6, with D perhaps given as TRBD1 or TRBD2 (5 bases each). The ends were cut back, 3 bases at V and 0 bases at J, with 6 bases in the middle. This CDR3 has 15 residues. Germline V CDR1 and CDR2: MDHEN, SYDVKM. As DNA, the CDR3 is TGTGCCAGCAGTTTTGGGGGCTCTGGGGCCAACGTCCTGACTTTC. Protein: CASSFGGSGANVLTF.

The chain employs TRBV30 and TRBJ2-7; D uncertain. CDR1 and CDR2 from the germline V gene are GTSNPN and SVGIG (reference sequence). The V and J ends lost 1 base and 7 bases respectively, with 11 bases between them. The CDR3 has 12 residues. The CDR3 loop is CAWSEALGEQYF. The CDR3 DNA reads as TGTGCCTGGAGTGAAGCCCTCGGGGAGCAGTACTTC.

V is TRBV7-2 and J is TRBJ2-1, with 7 nucleotides matching TRBD1. CDR1 SGHTA and CDR2 FQGNSA come from the germline V gene. The trim removed 4 bases at V and 1 base at J, leaving 4 bases unmatched. The CDR3 is 15 residues long. The CDR3 DNA sequence: TGTGCCAGCAGCTCGGGACAGCCATCCTACAATGAGCAGTTCTTC. It codes for CASSSGQPSYNEQFF.

V and J are TRBV5-1 and TRBJ2-5; 9 bases fit TRBD2. This CDR3 has 15 residues. J lost 4 bases, V lost 5 bases, and 9 bases had no gene match. Germline values: CDR1 SGHRS, CDR2 YFSETQ. CDR3 DNA: TGCGCCAGCAGTTCGGCTAGCGGGGCTGGAGAGACCCAGTACTTC. Its protein product is CASSSASGAGETQYF. Using reference TRBV5-1 and TRBJ2-5 for the parts outside the CDR3, the full variable domain is KAGVTQTPRYLIKTRGQQVTLSCSPISGHRSVSWYQQTPGQGLQFLFEYFSETQRNKGNFPGRFSGRQFSNSRSEMNVSTLELGDSALYLCASSSASGAGETQYFGPGTRLLVL.

This clone was observed a single time. In DNA form, the CDR3 reads TGTGCCAGCAGCTTCGCTAGCGGGGGGACCACAGATACGCAGTATTTT. It translates to CASSFASGGTTDTQYF. The V call is TRBV7-9, the J call TRBJ2-3; 11 nucleotides agree with TRBD2. This CDR3 has 16 amino acids. V was clipped by 3 bases and J by 2 bases; unmatched bases: 4. Germline V gene sequence: CDR1 SEHNR, CDR2 FQNEAQ (reference sequence).